These 8 T cell receptor beta chains share one sample of origin, sequenced in a study of shared clonotypes between healthy human individuals. TCRdb's copy holds only in-frame clones and misses some; the assay was immunoSEQ multiplex PCR. This table has approximately 700,000 clones, around 73% appearing once. The sample was memory CD4+ T cells sorted from blood. Stated subset: CD45RA-negative fraction. The receptors were sampled from a woman aged 25 to 39 in good health.

This clone occurred a few times. This rearrangement joins TRBV18 to TRBJ1-5; D remains ambiguous. CDR1 is KGHSH, CDR2 LQKENI, per germline. The germline V and J ends were trimmed by 4 bases and 4 bases, with 8 bases remaining between them. This CDR3 contains 13 residues. The DNA of the CDR3 is TGTGCCAGCTCACAGGGTGGGAATCAGCCCCAGCATTTT. Amino acid sequence: CASSQGGNQPQHF.

This clone was seen only a few times. The same CDR3 arises from other DNA sequences in this sample as well. This chain connects TRBV18 to TRBJ2-3; D is unclear. Germline loops: CDR1 KGHSH, CDR2 LQKENI. Trimming removed 4 bases at V and 0 bases at J, with 5 bases between. The CDR3 is 13 residues long. The CDR3 nucleotides read TGTGCCAGCTCACGCCCTAGCACAGATACGCAGTATTTT. This gives the protein CASSRPSTDTQYF. The complete variable domain, with remaining parts taken from reference TRBV18 and TRBJ2-3, reads NAGVMQNPRHLVRRRGQEARLRCSPMKGHSHVYWYRQLPEEGLKFMVYLQKENIIDESGMPKERFSAEFPKEGPSILRIQQVVRGDSAAYFCASSRPSTDTQYFGPGTRLTVL.

The chain has TRBV6-1 and TRBJ2-7; tentatively, D is TRBD2 (5 bases). The V gene's germline CDR1 is MNHNS and CDR2 SASEGT. The CDR3 length is 13 residues. V was pared by 5 bases and J by 2 bases, with 10 bases between. The CDR3 bases are TGTGCCAGCAGTCTGAGAGGGCCCTACGAGCAGTACTTC. Its translation: CASSLRGPYEQYF.

The CDR3 DNA is TGTGCCAGCAGCCCCGGGACATTTGGAACCGGGGAGCTGTTTTTT. It specifies CASSPGTFGTGELFF. V usage is TRBV11-3 and J usage is TRBJ2-2; D possibly corresponds to TRBD1 (6 bases). Between the trimmed V and J ends, which lost 5 bases and 5 bases, there was a span of 15 bases. The CDR3 is 15 amino acids. CDR1 and CDR2 from the germline V gene are SGHNT and YENEEA. The full variable domain, in which reference TRBV11-3 and TRBJ2-2 provide the parts outside the CDR3, is EAGVVQSPRYKIIEKKQPVAFWCNPISGHNTLYWYLQNLGQGPELLIRYENEEAVDDSQLPKDRFSAERLKGVDSTLKIQPAELGDSAVYLCASSPGTFGTGELFFGEGSRLTVL.

Here the CDR3 reads CASSLGTSGIYNEQFF. Written as DNA, the CDR3 is TGCGCCAGCAGCTTGGGGACTAGCGGGATCTACAATGAGCAGTTCTTC. The rearrangement joins TRBV5-1 to TRBJ2-1, with TRBD2 identical over 12 bases. CDR1 is SGHRS and CDR2 is YFSETQ in the germline V gene. The J segment lost 3 bases and the V segment lost 0 bases, leaving 1 base of the junction unmatched. CDR3 length: 16 residues.

This clone was recorded a few times. This sequence joins TRBV19 and TRBJ2-7; D unclear. The CDR3 loop spans 14 amino acids. The germline V and J ends were trimmed by 1 base and 6 bases, with 13 bases remaining between them. Germline CDR1 is LNHDA and CDR2 is SQIVND (reference sequence). The CDR3 DNA reads TGTGCCAGTAGTATAGCGGCTGACCTACGCGAGCAGTACTTC. Protein product: CASSIAADLREQYF.

The chain carries TRBV9 and TRBJ2-1, with 8 bases identical to TRBD2. J lost 3 bases, V lost 4 bases, and 12 bases had no gene match. CDR1 is SGDLS, CDR2 YYNGEE, per germline. The CDR3 extends over 17 amino acids. This CDR3 is CASSPRGSGSDYNEQFF. CDR3 nucleotides: TGTGCCAGCAGCCCACGAGGAAGCGGGAGTGACTACAATGAGCAGTTCTTC.

The chain carries TRBV6-1 and TRBJ2-5; 7 bases agree with TRBD1. V lost 5 bases and J lost 2; bases outside the gene matches: 8. In germline, CDR1 is MNHNS, CDR2 SASEGT. The CDR3 consists of 15 residues. The CDR3 nucleotides are TGTGCCAGCAGTCGACCAGGGGGAAGTCAAGAGACCCAGTACTTC. It codes for CASSRPGGSQETQYF.